What follows describes a single T cell receptor (beta chain). Isolated RNA was reverse transcribed into cDNA used as the sequencing template. The table came from immunoSEQ multiplex PCR; TCRdb's copy has only in-frame clones and leaves some out. The sample has about 210,000 clones; 50% to 70% are singletons. The CDR3 covers 16 residues. The V end was cut by 0 bases, the J end by 6 bases, with 14 bases between. Germline CDR1 is LNHNV and CDR2 is YYDKDF (reference sequence). Treatment here: oral pan-JAK inhibitor, 5-10 mg twice daily. The data stem from a study of CD8+ T cells in alopecia areata. In the study overall: The study gave treated patients oral tofacitinib at 5 to 10 mg twice daily.

The receptor was isolated from a human donor with alopecia areata. The chain recombines TRBV15 with TRBJ2-2; D possibly corresponds to TRBD2 (6 bases). The sample consisted of CD4+ T cells sorted from blood, taken at week 4, from a patient treated with tofacitinib. This chain's CDR3 is CATSRDLGTPPGELFF. The CDR3 DNA reads TGTGCCACCAGCAGAGATTTAGGGACTCCTCCCGGGGAGCTGTTTTTT.